This entry lists 9 T cell receptor beta chains sequenced from one sample in a study of T cells in Graves' hyperthyroidism and ophthalmopathy. It was RNA transcripts that yielded the amplified TCR beta CDR3 regions. When the TCR CDR3 underwent first-round RT-PCR, the HTBI primer set was used. TCRdb analysed the multiplex PCR reads with MiXCR anew, one entry per CDR3 protein. This repertoire shows about 270,000 distinct CDR3 sequences, around 20% found once; its top ten account for around 65%. Sequencing was carried out using blood. These receptors all come from a man younger than 45 with Graves' ophthalmopathy.

Notes on this clonotype: At one end, the junction sequence differs from germline, possibly due to a read error. The J gene is TRBJ2-1, the V gene TRBV20-1; the D call may be TRBD1 or TRBD2 (5 bases each). Germline V gives CDR1 DFQATT, CDR2 SNEGSKA (reference sequence). This CDR3 contains 14 residues. CDR3 residues: CSVGTGAWLNGQFF. The CDR3 nucleotides are TGCAGCGTTGGGACCGGGGCTTGGTTGAATGGGCAGTTCTTC.

This clonotype was observed a handful of times. The chain combines TRBV27 with TRBJ1-4; D call uncertain. CDR1 and CDR2 from the germline V gene are MNHEY and SMNVEV (reference sequence). V gave up 6 bases and J gave up 7 bases, with 6 bases separating them. The CDR3 loop spans 11 amino acids. The CDR3 region has the DNA TGTGCCAGCAGAACTGGTGAAAAACTGTTTTTT. It translates to CASRTGEKLFF.

About this clonotype: A much larger clone is a single base away; this may be a read error. This chain connects TRBV7-3 to TRBJ1-1, with a weak D call TRBD1 (6 bases). This CDR3 is 15 amino acids long. The germline V gene encodes CDR1 SGHTA and CDR2 FQGTGA. In DNA, the CDR3 is TGTGCCAGCTCATCATGGGGGCCGAGGGACACTGGAGCTTTCTTT. It encodes CASSSWGPRDTGAFF.

This clonotype was observed a few times. The chain carries TRBV29-1 and TRBJ2-3; TRBD1 matches at 9 bases. The CDR3 has 14 residues. Trimming removed 4 bases from V and 3 bases from J; junction bases left unmatched: 5. Germline loops: CDR1 SQVTM, CDR2 ANQGSEA. DNA for the CDR3: TGCAGCGTTGTCGGACAGGGGTTGACAGATACGCAGTATTTT. It encodes CSVVGQGLTDTQYF.

This clonotype has a count of ten or more. The V call is TRBV18, the J call TRBJ2-3; 9 nucleotides match TRBD1. Germline-derived CDR1 and CDR2 are KGHSH and LQKENI. Losses at the gene ends were 5 bases for V and 1 base for J; bases not matched to a gene: 4. The CDR3 is 15 residues long. CDR3 amino acids: CASSTGGIGTDTQYF. CDR3 DNA sequence: TGTGCCAGCTCAACAGGGGGCATCGGCACAGATACGCAGTATTTT.

This clonotype was seen at least ten times. J is TRBJ2-7 and V is TRBV28, with TRBD1 identical over 7 bases. Germline assignment: CDR1 MDHEN and CDR2 SYDVKM. V was pared by 1 base and J by 4 bases, with 10 bases of the junction left unmatched. The CDR3 has 16 amino acids. The CDR3 protein is CASSLSPGTVGYEQYF. The CDR3, as DNA: TGTGCCAGCAGTTTATCCCCCGGGACAGTAGGATACGAGCAGTACTTC.

In this sample, this clonotype turned up many times. The genes are TRBV30 and TRBJ1-1; D perhaps matches TRBD1 (6 bases). The length of the CDR3 is 14 residues. Germline values: CDR1 GTSNPN, CDR2 SVGIG (reference sequence). The V and J ends lost 1 base and 1 base respectively, with 10 bases between them. Here the CDR3 DNA reads TGTGCCTGGAGTGGGAGGGGGGGGAACACTGAAGCTTTCTTT. Protein sequence: CAWSGRGGNTEAFF. Full variable domain (missing parts from reference TRBV30 and TRBJ1-1): SQTIHQWPATLVQPVGSPLSLECTVEGTSNPNLYWYRQAAGRGLQLLFYSVGIGQISSEVPQNLSASRPQDRQFILSSKKLLLSDSGFYLCAWSGRGGNTEAFFGQGTRLTVV.

Many counts were recorded for this clonotype. The chain recombines TRBV20-1 with TRBJ1-5, with unresolved D. Looked up from germline, CDR1 is DFQATT and CDR2 is SNEGSKA (reference sequence). V lost 0 bases to trimming and J lost 4 bases, with 10 bases between them. There are 14 residues in the CDR3. CDR3 loop: CSARDSRANQPQHF. Written as DNA, the CDR3 is TGCAGTGCTAGAGATAGCAGAGCAAATCAGCCCCAGCATTTT.

This clonotype has ten or more counts. The CDR3 spells CASGLRDRYEQYF. DNA for the CDR3: TGTGCCAGCGGGCTGCGGGACCGCTACGAGCAGTACTTC. The chain links TRBV6-1 to TRBJ2-7, with D perhaps TRBD2 (6 bases). This CDR3 is 13 amino acids long. Trimming took off 8 bases at V and 3 bases at J, with 14 bases between the two ends. Germline V gene data show CDR1 as MNHNS and CDR2 as SASEGT.